This entry is about one T cell receptor (beta chain). The antigen remains undetermined. CDR1 is SNHLY, CDR2 FYNNEI, per germline. With 8 bases clipped from V and 4 bases from J, the junction kept 5 bases outside the gene matches. This CDR3 contains 14 residues. Only in-frame clones appear in the TCRdb table, and some are missing; sequencing was by immunoSEQ multiplex PCR. Of about 120,000 clones listed, about 96% are singletons. These data come from a study of cytomegalovirus exposure and HLA in healthy donors. Study observations and caveats: The classifier was said to identify cytomegalovirus status with high specificity and sensitivity. The study flagged approximately 180 TCR beta chains as cytomegalovirus-associated. In vitro confirmation showed a few CMV-associated chains to be CMV antigen specific.

The donors were part of the validation cohort, which consisted of roughly 110 subjects and was separate from the first cohort of 666 subjects. The TCR sequence derives from a young man in good health and CMV-seronegative. The J gene is TRBJ1-4, the V gene TRBV2; TRBD1 matches at 9 bases. Sequences were obtained from PBMCs. The CDR3 is CASGQDRGNEKLFF. The CDR3 DNA reads as TGTGCCAGCGGACAGGACAGGGGTAATGAAAAACTGTTTTTT.